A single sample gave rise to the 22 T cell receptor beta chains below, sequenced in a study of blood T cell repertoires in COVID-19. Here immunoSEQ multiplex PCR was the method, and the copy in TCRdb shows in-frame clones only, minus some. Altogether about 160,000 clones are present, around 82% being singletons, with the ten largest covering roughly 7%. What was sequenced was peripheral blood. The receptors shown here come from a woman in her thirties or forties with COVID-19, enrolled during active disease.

Here the CDR3 reads CASSYVRGWKNTEAFF. The DNA for the CDR3 is TGTGCCAGCAGCTATGTTCGGGGGTGGAAGAACACTGAAGCTTTCTTT. The gene calls are TRBV5-6 and TRBJ1-1, with D perhaps TRBD1 (5 bases). CDR3 length equals 16 residues. Looked up from germline, CDR1 is SGHDT and CDR2 is YYEEEE. With 3 bases removed from V and 1 base from J, the gap between germline ends came to 16 bases.

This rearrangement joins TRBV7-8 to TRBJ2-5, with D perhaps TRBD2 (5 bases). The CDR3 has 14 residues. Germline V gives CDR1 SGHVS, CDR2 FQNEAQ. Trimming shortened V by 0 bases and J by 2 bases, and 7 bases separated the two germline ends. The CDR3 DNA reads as TGTGCCAGCAGCTTAGCAGGACTTCAAGAGACCCAGTACTTC. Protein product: CASSLAGLQETQYF. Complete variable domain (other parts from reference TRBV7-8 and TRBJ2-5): GAGVSQSPRYKVAKRGQDVALRCDPISGHVSLFWYQQALGQGPEFLTYFQNEAQLDKSGLPSDRFFAERPEGSVSTLKIQRTQQEDSAVYLCASSLAGLQETQYFGPGTRLLVL.

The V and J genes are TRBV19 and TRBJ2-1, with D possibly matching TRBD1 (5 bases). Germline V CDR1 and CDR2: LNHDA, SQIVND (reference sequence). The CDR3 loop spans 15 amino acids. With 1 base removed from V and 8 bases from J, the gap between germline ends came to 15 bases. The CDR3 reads CASSIARQGRYEQFF. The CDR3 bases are TGTGCCAGTAGTATAGCGCGCCAGGGCAGGTATGAGCAGTTCTTC.

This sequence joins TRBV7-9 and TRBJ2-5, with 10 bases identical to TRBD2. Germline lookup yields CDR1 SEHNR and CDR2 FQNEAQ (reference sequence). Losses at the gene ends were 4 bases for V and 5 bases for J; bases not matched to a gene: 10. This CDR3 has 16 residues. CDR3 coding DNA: TGTGCCAGCAGCTCTCGACTAGCGGGTCCGTCGGAGACCCAGTACTTC. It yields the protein CASSSRLAGPSETQYF. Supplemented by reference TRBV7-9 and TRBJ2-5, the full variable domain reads DTGVSQNPRHKITKRGQNVTFRCDPISEHNRLYWYRQTLGQGPEFLTYFQNEAQLEKSRLLSDRFSAERPKGSFSTLEIQRTEQGDSAMYLCASSSRLAGPSETQYFGPGTRLLVL.

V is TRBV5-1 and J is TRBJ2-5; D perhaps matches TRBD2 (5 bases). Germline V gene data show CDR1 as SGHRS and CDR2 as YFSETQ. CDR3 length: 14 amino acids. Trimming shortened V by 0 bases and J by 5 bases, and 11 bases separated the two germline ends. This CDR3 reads CASSLATTGETQYF. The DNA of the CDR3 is TGCGCCAGCAGCTTGGCAACAACGGGGGAGACCCAGTACTTC.

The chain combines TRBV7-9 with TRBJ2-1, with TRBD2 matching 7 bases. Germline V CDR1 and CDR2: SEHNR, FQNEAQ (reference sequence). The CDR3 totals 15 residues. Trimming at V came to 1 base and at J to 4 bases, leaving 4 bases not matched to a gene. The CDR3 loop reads CASSLVLARYNEQFF. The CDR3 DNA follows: TGTGCCAGCAGCTTAGTACTAGCGAGGTACAATGAGCAGTTCTTC.

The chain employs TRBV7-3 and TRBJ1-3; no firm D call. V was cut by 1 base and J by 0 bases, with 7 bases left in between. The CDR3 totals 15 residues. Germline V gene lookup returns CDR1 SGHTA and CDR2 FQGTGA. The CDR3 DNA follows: TGTGCCAGCAGCTTAAGTGGGAGCTCTGGAAACACCATATATTTT. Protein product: CASSLSGSSGNTIYF.

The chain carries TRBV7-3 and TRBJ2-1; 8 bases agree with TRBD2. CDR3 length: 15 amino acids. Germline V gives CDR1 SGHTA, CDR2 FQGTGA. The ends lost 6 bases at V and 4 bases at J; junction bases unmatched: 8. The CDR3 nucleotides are TGTGCCAGCAGTCAAGCGGGAGAGGGGTACAATGAGCAGTTCTTC. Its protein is CASSQAGEGYNEQFF.

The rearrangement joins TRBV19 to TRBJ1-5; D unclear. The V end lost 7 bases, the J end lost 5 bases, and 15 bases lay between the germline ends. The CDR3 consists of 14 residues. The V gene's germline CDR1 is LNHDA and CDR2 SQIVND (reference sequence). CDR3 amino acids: CASNRGTGDQPQHF. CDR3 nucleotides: TGTGCCAGTAATCGGGGTACCGGGGATCAGCCCCAGCATTTT.

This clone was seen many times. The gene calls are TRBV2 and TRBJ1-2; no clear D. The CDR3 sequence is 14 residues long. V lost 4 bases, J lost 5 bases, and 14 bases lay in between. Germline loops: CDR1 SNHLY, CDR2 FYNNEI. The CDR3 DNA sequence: TGTGCCAGCAGTGGGCGAGGGATGGAATATGGCTACACCTTC. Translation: CASSGRGMEYGYTF.

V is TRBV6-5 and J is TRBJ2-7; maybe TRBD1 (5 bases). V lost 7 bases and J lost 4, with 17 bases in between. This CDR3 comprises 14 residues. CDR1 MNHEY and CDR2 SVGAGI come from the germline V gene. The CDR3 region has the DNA TGTGCCAGCACTAGGGGCCGAGGTTCATACGAGCAGTACTTC. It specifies CASTRGRGSYEQYF.

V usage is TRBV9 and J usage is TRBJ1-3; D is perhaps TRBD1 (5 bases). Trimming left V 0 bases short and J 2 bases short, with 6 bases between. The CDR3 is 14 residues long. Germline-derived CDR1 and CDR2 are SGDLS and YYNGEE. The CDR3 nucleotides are TGTGCCAGCAGCGTAGGGGGGGCTGGAAACACCATATATTTT. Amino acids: CASSVGGAGNTIYF.

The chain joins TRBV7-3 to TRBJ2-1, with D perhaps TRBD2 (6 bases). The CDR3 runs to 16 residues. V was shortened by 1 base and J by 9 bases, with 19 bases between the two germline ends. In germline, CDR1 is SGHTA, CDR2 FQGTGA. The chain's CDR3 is CASSLNSLVLGGEQFF. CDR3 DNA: TGTGCCAGCAGCTTAAATTCACTAGTGTTGGGGGGTGAGCAGTTCTTC.

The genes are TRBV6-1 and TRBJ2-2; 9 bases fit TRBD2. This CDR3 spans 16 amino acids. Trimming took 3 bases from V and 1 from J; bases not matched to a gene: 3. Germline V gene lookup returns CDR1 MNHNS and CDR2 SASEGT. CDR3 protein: CASSDGLARNTGELFF. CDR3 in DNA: TGTGCCAGCAGTGACGGACTAGCGCGGAACACCGGGGAGCTGTTTTTT.

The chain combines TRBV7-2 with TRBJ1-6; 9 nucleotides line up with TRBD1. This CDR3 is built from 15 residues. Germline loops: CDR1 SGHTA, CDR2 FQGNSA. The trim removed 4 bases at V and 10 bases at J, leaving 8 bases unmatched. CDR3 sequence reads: CASSSMGQGRSPLHF. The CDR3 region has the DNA TGTGCCAGCAGCTCGATGGGACAGGGAAGGTCACCCCTCCACTTT. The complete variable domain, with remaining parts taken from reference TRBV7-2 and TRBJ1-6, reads GAGVSQSPSNKVTEKGKDVELRCDPISGHTALYWYRQSLGQGLEFLIYFQGNSAPDKSGLPSDRFSAERTGGSVSTLTIQRTQQEDSAVYLCASSSMGQGRSPLHFGNGTRLTVT.

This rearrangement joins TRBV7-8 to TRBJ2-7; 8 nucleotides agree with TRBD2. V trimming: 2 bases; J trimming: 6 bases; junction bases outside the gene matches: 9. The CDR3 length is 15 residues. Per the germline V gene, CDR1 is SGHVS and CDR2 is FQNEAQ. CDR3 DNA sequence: TGTGCCAGCAGCTTAAACCTCCAAACTAGCGGCGAGCAGTACTTC. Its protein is CASSLNLQTSGEQYF.

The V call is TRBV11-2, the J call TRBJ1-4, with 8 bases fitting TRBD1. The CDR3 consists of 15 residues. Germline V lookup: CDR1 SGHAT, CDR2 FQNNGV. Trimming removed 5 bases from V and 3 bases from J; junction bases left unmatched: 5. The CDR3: CASSPQGVSNEKLFF. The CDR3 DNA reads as TGTGCCAGCAGCCCACAGGGGGTGTCTAATGAAAAACTGTTTTTT.

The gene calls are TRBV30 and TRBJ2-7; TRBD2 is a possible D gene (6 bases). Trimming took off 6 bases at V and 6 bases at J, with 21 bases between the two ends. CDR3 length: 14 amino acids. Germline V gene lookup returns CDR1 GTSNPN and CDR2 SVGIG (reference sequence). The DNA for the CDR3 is TGTGCCTGCACCTCAAGATCCGGAGGGGTCGAGCAGTACTTC. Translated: CACTSRSGGVEQYF.

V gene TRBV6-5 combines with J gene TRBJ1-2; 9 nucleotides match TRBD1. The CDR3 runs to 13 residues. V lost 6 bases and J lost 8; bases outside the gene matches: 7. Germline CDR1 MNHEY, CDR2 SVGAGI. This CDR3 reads CASSTGGASGYTF. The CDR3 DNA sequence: TGTGCCAGCAGCACAGGGGGCGCCAGCGGCTACACCTTC.

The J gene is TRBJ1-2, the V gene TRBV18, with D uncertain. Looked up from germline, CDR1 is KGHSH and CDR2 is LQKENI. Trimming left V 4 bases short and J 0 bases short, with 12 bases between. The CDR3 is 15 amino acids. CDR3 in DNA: TGTGCCAGCTCACGGAGGGTGGATTCTAACTATGGCTACACCTTC. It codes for CASSRRVDSNYGYTF.

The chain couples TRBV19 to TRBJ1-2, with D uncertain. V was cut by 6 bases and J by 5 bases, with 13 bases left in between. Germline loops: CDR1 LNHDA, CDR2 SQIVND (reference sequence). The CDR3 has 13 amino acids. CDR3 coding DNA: TGTGCCAGTAGCATCGGAGTATATTATGGCTACACCTTC. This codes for CASSIGVYYGYTF.

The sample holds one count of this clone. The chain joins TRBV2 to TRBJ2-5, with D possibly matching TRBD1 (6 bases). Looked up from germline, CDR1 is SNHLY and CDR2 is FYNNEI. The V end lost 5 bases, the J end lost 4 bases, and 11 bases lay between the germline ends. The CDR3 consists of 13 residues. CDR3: CASSRDNSETQYF. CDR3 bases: TGTGCCAGCAGTCGGGACAACTCAGAGACCCAGTACTTC.